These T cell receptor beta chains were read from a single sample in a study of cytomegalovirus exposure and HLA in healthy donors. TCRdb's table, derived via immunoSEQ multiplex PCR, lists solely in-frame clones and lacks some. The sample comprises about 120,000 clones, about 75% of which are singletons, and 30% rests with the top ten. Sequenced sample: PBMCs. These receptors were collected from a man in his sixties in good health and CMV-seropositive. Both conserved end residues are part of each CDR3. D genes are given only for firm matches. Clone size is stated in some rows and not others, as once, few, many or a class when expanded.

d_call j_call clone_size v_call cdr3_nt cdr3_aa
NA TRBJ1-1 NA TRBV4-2 TGTGCCAGCAGCCAAGTTGCCGGGTTTGGGAACACTGAAGCTTTCTTT CASSQVAGFGNTEAFF
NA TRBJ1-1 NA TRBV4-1 TGTGCCAGCAGCCAAGATGTCAGGCAGAACACTGAAGCTTTCTTT CASSQDVRQNTEAFF
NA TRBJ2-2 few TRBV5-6 TGTGCTGCAGGGGCGGGTAACACCGGGGAGCTGTTTTTT CAAGAGNTGELFF
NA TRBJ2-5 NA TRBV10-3 TGTGCCATCAGTGAGTCCGGCGGGCCACAAGAGACCCAGTACTTC CAISESGGPQETQYF
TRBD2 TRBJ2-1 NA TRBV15 TGTGCCACCAGCAGAGATATGGGGACTAGCGGGGCCGGGAATGAGCAGTTCTTC CATSRDMGTSGAGNEQFF
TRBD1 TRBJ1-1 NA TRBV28 TGTGCCAGCAGTTCAGGGGGAGGAGGCTTTGAAGCTTTCTTT CASSSGGGGFEAFF
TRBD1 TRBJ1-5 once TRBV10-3 TGTGCCATCAGTGAGTCGTACAGGGGGTATCAGCCCCAGCATTTT CAISESYRGYQPQHF
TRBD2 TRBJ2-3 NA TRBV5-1 TGCGCCAGCAGGGGACTAGCGGGGCCCACAGATACGCAGTATTTT CASRGLAGPTDTQYF
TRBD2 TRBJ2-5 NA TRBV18 TGTGCCAGCTCACCCCAGACTAGCGGGAGGGCCGTAAAGACCCAGTACTTC CASSPQTSGRAVKTQYF
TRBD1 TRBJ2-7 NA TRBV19 TGTGCCAGTAGTATAGAGGCCGGGACAGGGATCCGCTCCTACGAGCAGTACTTC CASSIEAGTGIRSYEQYF
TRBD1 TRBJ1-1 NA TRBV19 TGTGCCAGTAGCCAAGACCCGACAGGGGGCAACACTGAAGCTTTCTTT CASSQDPTGGNTEAFF
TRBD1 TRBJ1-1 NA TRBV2 TGTGCCAGCAGTGGGGGACAGTCGAACACTGAAGCTTTCTTT CASSGGQSNTEAFF
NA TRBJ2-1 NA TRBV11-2 TGTGCCAGCAGCCCCTCACTAGTTTCTAGGGTCAATGAGCAGTTCTTC CASSPSLVSRVNEQFF
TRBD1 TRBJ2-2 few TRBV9 TGTGCCAGCAGCGCCCGGGACAGTCGCCCCGGGGAGCTGTTTTTT CASSARDSRPGELFF
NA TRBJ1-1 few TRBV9 TGTGCCAGCAGCGTAGGGACAGCCAACACTGAAGCTTTCTTT CASSVGTANTEAFF
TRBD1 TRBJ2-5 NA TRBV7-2 TGTGCCAGCAGCCTCGACAGGGATCAAGAGACCCAGTACTTC CASSLDRDQETQYF
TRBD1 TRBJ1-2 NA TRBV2 TGTGCCAGCATCCCGGACAGGGCGAGTAACTATGGCTACACCTTC CASIPDRASNYGYTF
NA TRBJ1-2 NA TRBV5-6 TGTGCCAGCAGCTTCCGGAGGGCTACCTATGGCTACACCTTC CASSFRRATYGYTF
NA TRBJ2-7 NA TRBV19 TGTGCCAGTAGTAGCGGAGGGGATATGCACGAGCAGTACTTC CASSSGGDMHEQYF
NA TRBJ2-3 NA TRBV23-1 TGCGCCAGCAGTCAAAGGTTGACGGGTCCCACAGATACGCAGTATTTT CASSQRLTGPTDTQYF
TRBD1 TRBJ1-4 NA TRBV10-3 TGTGCCATCACGGGACAGGCAAATGAAAAACTGTTTTTT CAITGQANEKLFF
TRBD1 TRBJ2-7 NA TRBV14 TGTGCCAGCGGCCGGGGGACAGGGTTCTACGAGCAGTACTTC CASGRGTGFYEQYF
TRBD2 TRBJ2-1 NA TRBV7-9 TGTGCCAGCAGCCTCGGGGGGATAGGGTCGTTCTTC CASSLGGIGSFF
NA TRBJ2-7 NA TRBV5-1 TGCGCCAGCCGCGAGGAGATCTACGAGCAGTACTTC CASREEIYEQYF
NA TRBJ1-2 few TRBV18 TGTGCCAGCTCACCCCGTTCGAGACAGGAGGACGGCTACACCTTC CASSPRSRQEDGYTF
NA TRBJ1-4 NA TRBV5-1 TGCGCCAGCAGCTTGGAAGGGCAGGGAGGAGAAAAACTGTTTTTT CASSLEGQGGEKLFF
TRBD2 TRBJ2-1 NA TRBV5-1 TGCGCCAGCAGCTTGGATCGGGGGGGCCATGAGCAGTTCTTC CASSLDRGGHEQFF
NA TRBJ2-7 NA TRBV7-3 TGTGCCAGCGCACCGAGACACGTCTCCTACGAGCAGTACTTC CASAPRHVSYEQYF
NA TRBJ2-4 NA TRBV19 TGTGCCAGTAGTATAGCGACAGGCCCTACTGCCCTAGCCAAAAACAGTCAGTACTTC CASSIATGPTALAKNSQYF
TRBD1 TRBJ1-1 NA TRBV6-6 TGTGCCAGCAGGAGGGGGCTCGGTACTGAAGCTTTCTTT CASRRGLGTEAFF
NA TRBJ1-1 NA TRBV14 TGTGCCAGCAGCCAAGTACCGGGGGACACTGAAGCTTTCTTT CASSQVPGDTEAFF
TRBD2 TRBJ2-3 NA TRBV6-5 TGTGCCAGCAGTCGCCGGGGGGGGAGGGCAGATACGCAGTATTTT CASSRRGGRADTQYF
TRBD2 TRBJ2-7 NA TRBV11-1 TGTGCCAGCAGGCTAAATAGCGGGAGTCCCTACGAGCAGTACTTC CASRLNSGSPYEQYF
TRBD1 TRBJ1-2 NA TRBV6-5 TGTGCCAGCAGTCTCGGGACAGCTAACTATGGCTACACCTTC CASSLGTANYGYTF
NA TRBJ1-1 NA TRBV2 TGTGCCAGCAGTAAGGGACAGAACACTGAAGCTTTCTTT CASSKGQNTEAFF
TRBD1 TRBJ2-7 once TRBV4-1 TGCGCCAGCAGCCCCCAAGGCCGTGGGACAGGGGGCTTCTACGAGCAGTACTTC CASSPQGRGTGGFYEQYF
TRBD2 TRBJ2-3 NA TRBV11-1 TGTGCCAGCAGACTGGGACTAGTCACAGATACGCAGTATTTT CASRLGLVTDTQYF
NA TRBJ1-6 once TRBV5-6 TGTGCCAGCAGCCAGGGATTCTCCTATAATTCACCCCTCCACTTT CASSQGFSYNSPLHF
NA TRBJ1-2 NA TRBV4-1 TGCGCCAGCAGCCAAGCGGGCAGGGTCGACTATGGCTACACCTTC CASSQAGRVDYGYTF
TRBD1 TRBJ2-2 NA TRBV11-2 TGTGCCAGCAGCTTATGGCGGGGCAGGGGGCTGGGCGGGGAGCTGTTTTTT CASSLWRGRGLGGELFF
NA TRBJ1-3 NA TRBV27 TGTGCCAGCAGACGACTCGGGCGGGCCGACTCTGGAAACACCATATATTTT CASRRLGRADSGNTIYF
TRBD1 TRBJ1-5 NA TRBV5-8 TGTGCCAGCAGCTTTGGTAGGGGGCTCAATCAGCCCCAGCATTTT CASSFGRGLNQPQHF
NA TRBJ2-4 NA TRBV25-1 TGTGCCAGCAGTGAATTTCCTGACTCCATTCAGTACTTC CASSEFPDSIQYF
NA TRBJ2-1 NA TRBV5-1 TGCGCCAGCAGCCTGGGACAAGATCCCAATAAGCAGCTCTTC CASSLGQDPNKQLF
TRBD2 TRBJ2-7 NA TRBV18 TGTGCCAGCTCACCAAGATCTAGCGGGGGATACGAGCAGTACTTC CASSPRSSGGYEQYF
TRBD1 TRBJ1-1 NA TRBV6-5 TGTGCCAGCAGTTTTATGGACAGGGATGTAGCTTTCTTT CASSFMDRDVAFF
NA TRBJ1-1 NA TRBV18 TGTGCCAGCTCACCAGTGACCATCCGAGGGAGCATGAACACTGAAGCTTTCTTT CASSPVTIRGSMNTEAFF
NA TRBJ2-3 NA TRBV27 TGTGCCAGTCTTAACCGGGGGACCTATACGCAGTATTTT CASLNRGTYTQYF
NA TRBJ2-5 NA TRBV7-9 TGTTCCAGCAGGCAGCAGGGGGGCCAGGAGACCCAGTACTTC CSSRQQGGQETQYF
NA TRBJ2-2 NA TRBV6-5 TGTGCCAGCAGACTAGAACCCTACACCGGGGAGCTGTTTTTT CASRLEPYTGELFF
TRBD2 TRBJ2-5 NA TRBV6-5 TGTGCCAGCAGTTACTGGGGGGGGAAGGGCCCAGAGACCCAGTACTTC CASSYWGGKGPETQYF
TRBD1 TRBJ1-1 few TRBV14 TGTGCCAGCAGCCCTCTACAGGGGAAGAACACTGAAGCTTTCTTT CASSPLQGKNTEAFF
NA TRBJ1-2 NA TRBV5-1 TGCGCCAGCAGCCAAGGACAAAACTATGGCTACACCTTC CASSQGQNYGYTF
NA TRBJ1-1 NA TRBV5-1 TGCGCCAGCAGCTTCCTCGGACAGATGAACACTGAAGCTTTCTTT CASSFLGQMNTEAFF
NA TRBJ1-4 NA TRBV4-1 TGCGCCAGCAGCCAAGGTCCAGGGAACGAAAAACTGTTTTTT CASSQGPGNEKLFF
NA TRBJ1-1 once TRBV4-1 TGCGCCAGCACCCTAACCTTACAGGTCTCGAACACTGAAGCTTTCTTT CASTLTLQVSNTEAFF
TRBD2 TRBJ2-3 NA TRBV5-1 TGCGCCAGCAGCGGCCCGGGACTAGCGGGAGAGAGCGCAGATACGCAGTATTTT CASSGPGLAGESADTQYF
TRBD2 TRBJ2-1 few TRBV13 TGTGCCAGCAGCTCCCGGACTAGCGGGAGGTCCTACAATGAGCAGTTCTTC CASSSRTSGRSYNEQFF
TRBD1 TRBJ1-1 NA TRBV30 TGTGCCTGGATAGGGACAGGGTTTATTCAGTGGTACACTGAAGCTTTCTTT CAWIGTGFIQWYTEAFF
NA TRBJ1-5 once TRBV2 TGTGCCAGCAGTGAAAGGACAGTGCAGCATTTT CASSERTVQHF